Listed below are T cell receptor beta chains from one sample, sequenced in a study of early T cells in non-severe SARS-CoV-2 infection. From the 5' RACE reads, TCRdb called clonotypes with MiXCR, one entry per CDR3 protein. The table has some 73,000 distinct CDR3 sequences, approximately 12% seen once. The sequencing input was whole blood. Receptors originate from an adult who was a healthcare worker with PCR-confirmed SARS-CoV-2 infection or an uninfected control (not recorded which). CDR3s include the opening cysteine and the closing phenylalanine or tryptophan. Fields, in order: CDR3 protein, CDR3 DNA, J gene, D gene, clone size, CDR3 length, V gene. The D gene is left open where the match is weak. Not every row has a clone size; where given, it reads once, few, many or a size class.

CDR3: CASSPRTGGTDTQYF; DNA: TGTGCCAGCAGTCCCCGGACAGGGGGGACAGATACGCAGTATTTT; J: TRBJ2-3; D: TRBD1; size: many; length: 15; V: TRBV2
CDR3: CASSQAQNTEAFF; DNA: TGTGCCAGCAGCCAAGCCCAGAACACTGAAGCTTTCTTT; J: TRBJ1-1; D: -; size: few; length: 13; V: TRBV4-2
CDR3: CSARGGQGLWYF; DNA: TGCAGTGCTAGAGGCGGACAGGGTCTTTGGTACTTC; J: TRBJ2-7; D: TRBD1; size: many; length: 12; V: TRBV20-1
CDR3: CSAAGTSPLDEQFF; DNA: TGCAGTGCTGCCGGGACTAGCCCCCTCGATGAGCAGTTCTTC; J: TRBJ2-1; D: TRBD2; size: -; length: 14; V: TRBV20-1
CDR3: CASSTQGQSTDTQYF; DNA: TGTGCCAGCAGCACTCAGGGACAAAGCACAGATACGCAGTATTTT; J: TRBJ2-3; D: -; size: few; length: 15; V: TRBV9
CDR3: CASSVPDGGETQYF; DNA: TGTGCCAGCAGCGTCCCGGACGGGGGGGAGACCCAGTACTTC; J: TRBJ2-5; D: TRBD2; size: -; length: 14; V: TRBV9
CDR3: CSVEISDYYGYTF; DNA: TGCAGCGTTGAAATTTCGGATTACTATGGCTACACCTTC; J: TRBJ1-2; D: -; size: -; length: 13; V: TRBV29-1
CDR3: CASSNGNTEAFF; DNA: TGTGCCAGTAGTAACGGGAACACTGAAGCTTTCTTT; J: TRBJ1-1; D: -; size: many; length: 12; V: TRBV19
CDR3: CASSPGGGRTDTQYF; DNA: TGTGCCAGCAGCCCCGGAGGGGGTCGCACAGATACGCAGTATTTT; J: TRBJ2-3; D: -; size: few; length: 15; V: TRBV7-9
CDR3: CSVGVVNTGELFF; DNA: TGCAGCGTTGGCGTAGTGAACACCGGGGAGCTGTTTTTT; J: TRBJ2-2; D: -; size: -; length: 13; V: TRBV29-1
CDR3: CASSYGSQETQYF; DNA: TGTGCCAGCAGCTACGGCAGCCAAGAGACCCAGTACTTC; J: TRBJ2-5; D: -; size: -; length: 13; V: TRBV11-1
CDR3: CASSLLGQGVGTDTQYF; DNA: TGCGCCAGCAGCTTGCTCGGACAGGGGGTGGGCACAGATACGCAGTATTTT; J: TRBJ2-3; D: TRBD1; size: many; length: 17; V: TRBV5-1
CDR3: CASSRAPIGEQYF; DNA: TGTGCCAGCAGTCGGGCCCCCATAGGCGAGCAGTACTTC; J: TRBJ2-7; D: -; size: many; length: 13; V: TRBV28
CDR3: CSARDRTGADTQYF; DNA: TGCAGTGCTAGAGATAGGACAGGAGCAGATACGCAGTATTTT; J: TRBJ2-3; D: TRBD1; size: -; length: 14; V: TRBV20-1
CDR3: CASSFQGSGNTIYF; DNA: TGTGCCAGCAGCTTCCAGGGCTCTGGAAACACCATATATTTT; J: TRBJ1-3; D: -; size: many; length: 14; V: TRBV5-4
CDR3: CASSLVAGREETQYF; DNA: TGCGCCAGCAGCTTGGTTGCGGGAAGGGAAGAGACCCAGTACTTC; J: TRBJ2-5; D: -; size: many; length: 15; V: TRBV5-1
CDR3: CASSQPRGLEAEQFF; DNA: TGTGCCAGCAGCCAGCCCCGGGGACTAGAGGCTGAGCAGTTCTTC; J: TRBJ2-1; D: TRBD2; size: many; length: 15; V: TRBV6-6
CDR3: CSAASTDTQYF; DNA: TGCAGCGCCGCTAGCACAGATACGCAGTATTTT; J: TRBJ2-3; D: -; size: -; length: 11; V: TRBV29-1
CDR3: CASSLQGSLYRTFF; DNA: TGTGCCAGCAGTTTACAGGGGTCCCTTTACAGGACTTTCTTT; J: TRBJ1-1; D: TRBD1; size: -; length: 14; V: TRBV6-5
CDR3: CASSELYEQYF; DNA: TGTGCCAGCAGTGAGCTCTACGAGCAGTACTTC; J: TRBJ2-7; D: -; size: few; length: 11; V: TRBV28
CDR3: CASSYSGQGAYEQYF; DNA: TGTGCCAGCAGTTACTCGGGACAGGGGGCCTACGAGCAGTACTTC; J: TRBJ2-7; D: TRBD1; size: -; length: 15; V: TRBV6-5
CDR3: CASSVLAEYNEQFF; DNA: TGTGCCAGCAGCGTTCTAGCGGAGTACAATGAGCAGTTCTTC; J: TRBJ2-1; D: TRBD2; size: few; length: 14; V: TRBV9
CDR3: CSVEKFSTGELFF; DNA: TGCAGCGTTGAGAAGTTTTCCACCGGGGAGCTGTTTTTT; J: TRBJ2-2; D: -; size: once; length: 13; V: TRBV29-1
CDR3: CASSQRTEAFF; DNA: TGTGCCAGCAGCCAACGCACTGAAGCTTTCTTT; J: TRBJ1-1; D: -; size: few; length: 11; V: TRBV3-1
CDR3: CSVERLAEETQYF; DNA: TGCAGCGTTGAAAGACTAGCGGAAGAGACCCAGTACTTC; J: TRBJ2-5; D: TRBD2; size: many; length: 13; V: TRBV29-1
CDR3: CASMGNTEAFF; DNA: TGTGCCAGCATGGGGAACACTGAAGCTTTCTTT; J: TRBJ1-1; D: -; size: many; length: 11; V: TRBV28
CDR3: CASSYGTSGALTDTQYF; DNA: TGCGCCAGCAGCTACGGGACTAGCGGGGCCCTCACAGATACGCAGTATTTT; J: TRBJ2-3; D: TRBD2; size: -; length: 17; V: TRBV5-1
CDR3: CSASYGRAFEQYF; DNA: TGCAGTGCTAGTTACGGGAGGGCCTTCGAGCAGTACTTC; J: TRBJ2-7; D: TRBD2; size: few; length: 13; V: TRBV20-1
CDR3: CAISAGASYNEQFF; DNA: TGTGCCATCTCTGCGGGAGCTTCCTACAATGAGCAGTTCTTC; J: TRBJ2-1; D: TRBD2; size: -; length: 14; V: TRBV10-3
CDR3: CASSNGPFYSGANVLTF; DNA: TGTGCCAGCAGCAATGGCCCTTTTTACTCTGGGGCCAACGTCCTGACTTTC; J: TRBJ2-6; D: -; size: many; length: 17; V: TRBV21-1
CDR3: CASSSGLSLRGYF; DNA: TGTGCCAGCAGTTCCGGACTATCCCTTAGAGGGTATTTT; J: TRBJ2-3; D: -; size: -; length: 13; V: TRBV6-6
CDR3: CSVGSGAQETQYF; DNA: TGCAGTGTGGGCAGTGGTGCCCAAGAGACCCAGTACTTC; J: TRBJ2-5; D: -; size: many; length: 13; V: TRBV20-1
CDR3: CASSYSIPDSANTGELFF; DNA: TGTGCCAGCAGTTACTCGATCCCGGACAGCGCGAACACCGGGGAGCTGTTTTTT; J: TRBJ2-2; D: -; size: -; length: 18; V: TRBV6-5
CDR3: CASSYSPHREGGELFF; DNA: TGTGCCAGCAGTTACTCGCCCCACAGGGAGGGCGGGGAGCTGTTTTTT; J: TRBJ2-2; D: -; size: many; length: 16; V: TRBV6-6
CDR3: CSVEGTSREQYF; DNA: TGCAGCGTTGAGGGGACTTCACGAGAGCAGTACTTC; J: TRBJ2-7; D: -; size: -; length: 12; V: TRBV29-1
CDR3: CSARGESNEQFF; DNA: TGCAGTGCTAGGGGGGAATCCAATGAGCAGTTCTTC; J: TRBJ2-1; D: -; size: many; length: 12; V: TRBV20-1
CDR3: CASSLRGQGGNSPLHF; DNA: TGTGCCAGCAGCTTAAGGGGGCAAGGCGGTAATTCACCCCTCCACTTT; J: TRBJ1-6; D: -; size: few; length: 16; V: TRBV7-3
CDR3: CASSPPQGADEKLFF; DNA: TGTGCCAGCTCACCACCGCAGGGGGCGGATGAAAAACTGTTTTTT; J: TRBJ1-4; D: TRBD1; size: many; length: 15; V: TRBV18
CDR3: CASIAFSGRAADTQYF; DNA: TGTGCCAGCATTGCCTTTAGCGGGAGGGCCGCAGATACGCAGTATTTT; J: TRBJ2-3; D: TRBD2; size: -; length: 16; V: TRBV28
CDR3: CASSFRGRLDNEQFF; DNA: TGTGCCAGCAGTTTTAGAGGGCGATTAGACAATGAGCAGTTCTTC; J: TRBJ2-1; D: -; size: -; length: 15; V: TRBV27
CDR3: CSVSTGTDNSPLHF; DNA: TGCAGTGTTTCGACAGGGACGGATAATTCACCCCTCCACTTT; J: TRBJ1-6; D: TRBD1; size: few; length: 14; V: TRBV20-1